This is a list of T cell receptor beta chains from one sample in a study of blood T cell repertoires in COVID-19. Clones were read by immunoSEQ multiplex PCR, and TCRdb kept only the in-frame ones, dropping some. The sample has roughly 260,000 clones; roughly 87% are singletons. What was sequenced was PBMCs or T cells enriched from blood (not recorded which). The source is a woman aged 30 to 39 with acute COVID-19. The conserved cysteine and the conserved F or W are not part of the CDR3 here. Each record gives: V gene, J gene, CDR3 protein.

TRBV7-2	TRBJ2-2	ASSSGLANTGELF
TRBV7-8	TRBJ2-7	ASSRQTGTSAPYEQY
TRBV5-1	TRBJ1-2	ASSLAGSFNYGYT
TRBV7-9	TRBJ2-5	ASTMGDFQY
TRBV10-3	TRBJ1-5	AISREGNNQPQH
TRBV7-6	TRBJ2-7	ASSLEGGSRYEQY
TRBV28	TRBJ2-7	AIRGGQTYEQY
TRBV7-9	TRBJ1-1	ASNVRTGAPEAF
TRBV27	TRBJ2-7	ASSNFYEQY
TRBV6-5	TRBJ1-4	ASSRGRFEKLF
TRBV3-1/TRBV3-2	TRBJ2-7	ASSQGYSSSYEQY
TRBV5-1	TRBJ1-2	ASSLGAGIDGYT
TRBV6-5	TRBJ1-2	ASRPTEAGGYT
TRBV4-1	TRBJ1-6	ASSPEPGQYNSPLH
TRBV6-5	TRBJ2-2	ASSFTGELF
TRBV9	TRBJ2-1	ASSVATSGSNEQF
TRBV5-1	TRBJ2-7	ASSTGQDSYEQY
TRBV28	TRBJ1-3	ASSFPRGSSGNTIY
TRBV5-1	TRBJ2-5	ASSLYSPQETQY
TRBV2	TRBJ1-2	ASSNTGDLNYGYT
TRBV15	TRBJ2-7	ATSREPGQNYEQY
TRBV27	TRBJ2-7	ASRRTGYSYEQY
TRBV13	TRBJ2-1	ASSSLRISGAYNEQF
TRBV20-1	TRBJ2-1	SASFRSGRNEQF
TRBV29-1	TRBJ1-5	SVGQGKDQPQH